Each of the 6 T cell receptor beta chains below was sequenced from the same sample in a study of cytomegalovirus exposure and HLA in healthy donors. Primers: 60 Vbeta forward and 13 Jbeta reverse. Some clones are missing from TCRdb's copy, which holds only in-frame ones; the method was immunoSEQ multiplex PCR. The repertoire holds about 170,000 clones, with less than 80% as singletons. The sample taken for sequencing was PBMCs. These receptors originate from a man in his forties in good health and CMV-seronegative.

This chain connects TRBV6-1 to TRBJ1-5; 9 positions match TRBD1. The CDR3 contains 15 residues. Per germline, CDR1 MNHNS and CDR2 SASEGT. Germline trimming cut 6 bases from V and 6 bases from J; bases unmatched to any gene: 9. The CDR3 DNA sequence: TGTGCCAGCAGCTTTTTTACAGGGGGCGGTCAGCCCCAGCATTTT. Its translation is CASSFFTGGGQPQHF.

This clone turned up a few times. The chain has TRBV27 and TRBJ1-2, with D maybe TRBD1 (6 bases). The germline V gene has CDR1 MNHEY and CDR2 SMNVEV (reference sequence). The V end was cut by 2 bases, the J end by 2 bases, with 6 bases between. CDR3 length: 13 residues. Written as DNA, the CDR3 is TGTGCCAGCAGTTTAGGGGGCAACTATGGCTACACCTTC. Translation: CASSLGGNYGYTF.

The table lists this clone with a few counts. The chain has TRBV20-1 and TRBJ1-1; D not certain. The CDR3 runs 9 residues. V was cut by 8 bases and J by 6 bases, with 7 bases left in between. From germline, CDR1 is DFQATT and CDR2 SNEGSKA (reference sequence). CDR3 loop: CSPVSEAFF. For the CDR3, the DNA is TGCAGTCCCGTATCTGAAGCTTTCTTT.

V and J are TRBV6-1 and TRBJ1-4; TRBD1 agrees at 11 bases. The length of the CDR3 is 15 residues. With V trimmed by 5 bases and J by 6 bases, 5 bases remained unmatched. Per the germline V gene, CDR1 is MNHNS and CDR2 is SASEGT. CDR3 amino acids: CASSILGQGDEKLFF. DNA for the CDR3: TGTGCCAGCAGTATCCTGGGACAGGGGGATGAAAAACTGTTTTTT.

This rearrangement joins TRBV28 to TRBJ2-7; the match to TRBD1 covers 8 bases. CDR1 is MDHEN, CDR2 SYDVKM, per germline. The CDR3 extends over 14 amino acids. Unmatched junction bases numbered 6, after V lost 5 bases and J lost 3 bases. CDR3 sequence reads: CASSLGDRGYEQYF. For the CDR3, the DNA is TGTGCCAGCAGTCTCGGAGACAGGGGCTACGAGCAGTACTTC.

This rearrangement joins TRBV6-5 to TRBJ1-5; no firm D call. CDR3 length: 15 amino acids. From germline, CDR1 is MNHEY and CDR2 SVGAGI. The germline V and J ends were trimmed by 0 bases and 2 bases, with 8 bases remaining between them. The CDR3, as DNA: TGTGCCAGCAGTTACTCGACCGGGGGCAATCAGCCCCAGCATTTT. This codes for CASSYSTGGNQPQHF.